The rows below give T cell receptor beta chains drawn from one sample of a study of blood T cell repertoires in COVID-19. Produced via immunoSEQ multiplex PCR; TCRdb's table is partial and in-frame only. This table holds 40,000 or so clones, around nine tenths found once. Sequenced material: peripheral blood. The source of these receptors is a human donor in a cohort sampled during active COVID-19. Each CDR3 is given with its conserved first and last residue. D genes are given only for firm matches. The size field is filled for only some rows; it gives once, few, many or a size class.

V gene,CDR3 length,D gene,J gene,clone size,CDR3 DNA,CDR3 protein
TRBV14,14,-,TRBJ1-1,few,TGTGCCAGCAGCCAAGTCTACCCGAACACTGAAGCTTTCTTT,CASSQVYPNTEAFF
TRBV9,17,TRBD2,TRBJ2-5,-,TGTGCCAGCAGCGTAGCTACTGCGGGGGGCCCTCAAGAGACCCAGTACTTC,CASSVATAGGPQETQYF
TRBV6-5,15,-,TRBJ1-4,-,TGTGCCAGCAGTTACGACGGGGGGCGCGTTGAAAAACTGTTTTTT,CASSYDGGRVEKLFF
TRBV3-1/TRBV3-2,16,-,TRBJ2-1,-,TGTGCCAGCAGCCAAGATTGGACAGAGCCCTACAATGAGCAGTTCTTC,CASSQDWTEPYNEQFF
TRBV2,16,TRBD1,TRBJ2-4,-,TGTGCCAGCAGTGTTCCCCAAACAGGGGAGAGAAACATTCAGTACTTC,CASSVPQTGERNIQYF
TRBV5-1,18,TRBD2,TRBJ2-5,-,TGCGCCAGCAGCTTGAGGCCTAGCGGGGGGGCCGGCCAAGAGACCCAGTACTTC,CASSLRPSGGAGQETQYF
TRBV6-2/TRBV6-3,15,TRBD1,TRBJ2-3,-,TGTGCCAGCAGTTCCACAGGGGACGGCACAGATACGCAGTATTTT,CASSSTGDGTDTQYF
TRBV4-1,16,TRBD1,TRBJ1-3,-,TGCGCCAGCAGCCAATTGACAGGGTACAGTGGAAACACCATATATTTT,CASSQLTGYSGNTIYF
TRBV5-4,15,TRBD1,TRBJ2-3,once,TGTGCCAGCAGCTTGCATAACAGGGGCGGAGATACGCAGTATTTT,CASSLHNRGGDTQYF
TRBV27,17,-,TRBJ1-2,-,TGTGCCAGCAGTTTATCGATATTCAACAGGGTAGTAGATGGCTACACCTTC,CASSLSIFNRVVDGYTF
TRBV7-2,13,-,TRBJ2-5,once,TGTGCCAGCAGCCCCTGGGCTGGGGAGACCCAGTACTTC,CASSPWAGETQYF
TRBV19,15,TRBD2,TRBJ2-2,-,TGTGCCAGTAGGACGACTAGCGGGGCCGCCGGGGAGCTGTTTTTT,CASRTTSGAAGELFF
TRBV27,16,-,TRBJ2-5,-,TGTGCCAGCAGTTTAGCCAATACAGGTCTTCAAGAGACCCAGTACTTC,CASSLANTGLQETQYF
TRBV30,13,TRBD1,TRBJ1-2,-,TGTGCCTCCCTAGAACAGGGGCAAGGTGGCTACACCTTC,CASLEQGQGGYTF
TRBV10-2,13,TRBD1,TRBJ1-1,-,TGCGCCAGCCACGGGACAGGGTACACTGAAGCTTTCTTT,CASHGTGYTEAFF
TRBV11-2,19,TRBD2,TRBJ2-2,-,TGTGCCAGCAGCAACCACGCCGGGACTAGCGGGGGCCCTACCGGGGAGCTGTTTTTT,CASSNHAGTSGGPTGELFF
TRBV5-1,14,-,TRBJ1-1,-,TGCGCCAGCAGCTTCTATTCAGGTCACTCCGAAGCTTTCTTT,CASSFYSGHSEAFF
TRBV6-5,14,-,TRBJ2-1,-,TGTGCCAGCAGACCCGAGGCCAGGGCCCATGAGCAGTTCTTC,CASRPEARAHEQFF
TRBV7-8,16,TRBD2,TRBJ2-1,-,TGTGCCAGCAGCTTAGGCGCTAGCGGGGCCGGCAATGAGCAGTTCTTC,CASSLGASGAGNEQFF
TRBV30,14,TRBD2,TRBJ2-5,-,TGTGCCTGGAGTGTGAATAGCGGGCGGGAGACCCAGTACTTC,CAWSVNSGRETQYF
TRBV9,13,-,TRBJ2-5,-,TGTGCCAGCAGCGAGACTAGTCAAGAGACCCAGTACTTC,CASSETSQETQYF
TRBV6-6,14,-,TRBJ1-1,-,TGTGCCAGCAGTTACTCAGGGAGGGCCACTGAAGCTTTCTTT,CASSYSGRATEAFF
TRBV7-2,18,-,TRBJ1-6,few,TGTGCCAGCAGCCCTCTTTGGGGGCCTAGCTCCTATAATTCACCCCTCCACTTT,CASSPLWGPSSYNSPLHF
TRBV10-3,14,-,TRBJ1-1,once,TGTGCCATCTCCCCAAGGGGTGGAAGCACTGAAGCTTTCTTT,CAISPRGGSTEAFF
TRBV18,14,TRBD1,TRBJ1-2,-,TGTGCCAGCTCACAGGACAGGGCTAACTATGGCTACACCTTC,CASSQDRANYGYTF
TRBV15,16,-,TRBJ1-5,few,TGTGCCACCAGCGCGGGCACTCTGTTGGGCAATCAGCCCCAGCATTTT,CATSAGTLLGNQPQHF
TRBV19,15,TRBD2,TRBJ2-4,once,TGTGCCAGTAGTCCTAGCGGGGTAGTCAAAAACATTCAGTACTTC,CASSPSGVVKNIQYF
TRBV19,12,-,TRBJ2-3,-,TGTGCCAGTAGTCCTAACACAGATACGCAGTATTTT,CASSPNTDTQYF
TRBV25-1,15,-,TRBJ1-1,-,TGTGCCAGCAGTACCCTAGGATCGGGGGACACTGAAGCTTTCTTT,CASSTLGSGDTEAFF
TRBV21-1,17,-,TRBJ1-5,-,TGTGCCAGCAGCAAAAGAGACAGGGGGAACGCCAATCAGCCCCAGCATTTT,CASSKRDRGNANQPQHF
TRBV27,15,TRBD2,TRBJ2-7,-,TGTGCCAGCAGTTTCTCTAGCGGGGGGGCATACGAGCAGTACTTC,CASSFSSGGAYEQYF
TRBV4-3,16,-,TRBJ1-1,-,TGCGCCAGCAGCCAAGGGACAGCAATACTCAACACTGAAGCTTTCTTT,CASSQGTAILNTEAFF
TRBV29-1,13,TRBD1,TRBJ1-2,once,TGCAGCGTGGAGCCGGGACAGAAGTATGGCTACACCTTC,CSVEPGQKYGYTF
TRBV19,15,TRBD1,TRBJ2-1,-,TGTGCCAGTAGTAAAGGGACAGGGGGATACAATGAGCAGTTCTTC,CASSKGTGGYNEQFF
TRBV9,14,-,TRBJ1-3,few,TGTGCCAGCAGCGGGGGCCTCTCTGGAAACACCATATATTTT,CASSGGLSGNTIYF
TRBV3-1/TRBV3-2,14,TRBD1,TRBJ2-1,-,TGTGCCAGCAGCCAATCACAGGGGGCGAATGAGCAGTTCTTC,CASSQSQGANEQFF
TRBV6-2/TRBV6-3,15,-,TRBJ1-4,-,TGTGCCAGCAGTTATGGTCGGGCAACTAATGAAAAACTGTTTTTT,CASSYGRATNEKLFF
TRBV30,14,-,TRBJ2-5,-,TGTGCCTGGAGTGCAGTCGTGGTCGGGGGGACCCAGTACTTC,CAWSAVVVGGTQYF
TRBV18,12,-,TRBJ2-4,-,TGTGCCAGCTCACCCCCGGGGAACATTCAGTACTTC,CASSPPGNIQYF
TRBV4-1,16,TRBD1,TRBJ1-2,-,TGCGCCAGCAGCCAAGCGCACAGGGGGCGTTCAGGAGGCTACACCTTC,CASSQAHRGRSGGYTF
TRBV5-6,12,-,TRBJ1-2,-,TGTGCCAGCAGCTGGGACACCACGGGCTACACCTTC,CASSWDTTGYTF
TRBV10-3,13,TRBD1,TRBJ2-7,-,TGTGCCATCAGCGACAGGGGGTCCTACGAGCAGTACTTC,CAISDRGSYEQYF
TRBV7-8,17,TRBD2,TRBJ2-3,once,TGTGCCAGCAGGATAACCGGGACTAGCGGGGGGGCTGGGACGCAGTATTTT,CASRITGTSGGAGTQYF
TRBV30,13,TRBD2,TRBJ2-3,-,TGTGCCTGGGCGGGGGGGCATGAAGATACGCAGTATTTT,CAWAGGHEDTQYF
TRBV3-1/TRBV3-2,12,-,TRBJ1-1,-,TGTGCCAGCCTCGGGATAAGCACTGAAGCTTTCTTT,CASLGISTEAFF
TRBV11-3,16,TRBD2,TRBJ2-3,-,TGTGCCAGCAGCCCCCGGGTAGCGGGGGGGCCAGATACGCAGTATTTT,CASSPRVAGGPDTQYF
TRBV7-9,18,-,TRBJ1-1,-,TGTGCCAGCAGCTCGCCGGGCCGAGGGCCGGTGCTAGGCACTGAAGCTTTCTTT,CASSSPGRGPVLGTEAFF
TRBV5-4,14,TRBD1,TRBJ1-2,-,TGTGCCAGCAGTTCCGGGACAGGCGTCTATGGCTACACCTTC,CASSSGTGVYGYTF
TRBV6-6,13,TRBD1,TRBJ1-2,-,TGTGCCAGCAGTCTCAGGGGGCCTGATGGCTACACCTTC,CASSLRGPDGYTF
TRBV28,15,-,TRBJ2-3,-,TGTGCCAGCAGTGCCCCACCCGGGACTACAGATACGCAGTATTTT,CASSAPPGTTDTQYF
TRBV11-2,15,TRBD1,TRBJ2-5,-,TGTGCCAGCAGCTTAGACAGGGGGCTTGGGGAGACCCAGTACTTC,CASSLDRGLGETQYF
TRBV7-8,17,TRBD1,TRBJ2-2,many,TGTGCCAGCAGCTTAGCGGGGACAGGGGTGTGGACCGGGGAGCTGTTTTTT,CASSLAGTGVWTGELFF
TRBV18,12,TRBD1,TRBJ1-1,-,TGTGCCAGCTCACCGGACAGGGATGAAGCTTTCTTT,CASSPDRDEAFF
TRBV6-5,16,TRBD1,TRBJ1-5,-,TGTGCCAGCAGTTACGGCAGGGGGTATAGCAATCAGCCCCAGCATTTT,CASSYGRGYSNQPQHF
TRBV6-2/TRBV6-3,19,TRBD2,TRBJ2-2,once,TGTGCCAGCAGTTCCCTTGAGATAGCGGGGGCGATAGGCACCGGGGAGCTGTTTTTT,CASSSLEIAGAIGTGELFF
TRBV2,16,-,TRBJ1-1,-,TGTGCCAGCAGGCGGACAGTGGTTACCATAAACACTGAAGCTTTCTTT,CASRRTVVTINTEAFF
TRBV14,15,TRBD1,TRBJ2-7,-,TGTGCCAGCAGCCAAGAAGGGACAGGGCCGGCCGAGCAGTACTTC,CASSQEGTGPAEQYF
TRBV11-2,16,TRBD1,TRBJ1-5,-,TGTGCCAGCAGTTCTCGGACAGGGGGCGGCCCTGGACCCCAGCATTTT,CASSSRTGGGPGPQHF